The T cell receptor (beta chain) under discussion was sequenced for a study of T cells expressing NK-cell markers. Study background: With respect to HCMV, seven of the eight sequenced donors were seropositive, and one was seronegative.

The germline V gene encodes CDR1 SGHRS and CDR2 YFSETQ. The CDR3 has 15 residues. TCRdb re-analyzed the 5' RACE reads; it lists each CDR3 protein once, without DNA. Its listing shows 300,000 to 500,000 distinct CDR3 sequences. The chain couples TRBV5-1 to TRBJ2-5; lacking DNA, the TRBD1 call made by TCRdb goes unchecked. The specimen was blood T cells: a sorted CD56 or NKG2C T cell subset, CD4+ or CD8+ T cells, or bulk PBMC T cells (not recorded which). The receptor comes from a woman in her forties or fifties in good health. The CDR3 spells CASSPLDRRGETQYF.